This TCR beta chain was found in a study of T cell responses to AZD1222 COVID-19 vaccine. Study-level background: Timing groups of about 4 and about 12 weeks for second doses were pooled. Study-level results: Samples come after the peak T cell response, not at day 14.

The table came from immunoSEQ multiplex PCR; TCRdb's copy has only in-frame clones and leaves some out. The data hold 100,000 to 120,000 clones, with 70% to 90% observed a single time. V was clipped by 6 bases and J by 7 bases; unmatched bases: 8. The CDR3 extends over 13 amino acids. The germline V gene encodes CDR1 MDHEN and CDR2 SYDVKM. A remark on this clone: Antigen specificity is unknown.

The sequencing here drew on peripheral blood, taken on day 0 of AZD1222 vaccination. V and J are TRBV28 and TRBJ1-1; 7 nucleotides align to TRBD1. This clonotype was obtained from an adult in good health. CDR3 bases: TGTGCCAGCAGCAAGACAGGGTCTGGTGAAGCTTTCTTT. Its translation is CASSKTGSGEAFF.